This T cell receptor beta chain was recorded in a study of blood T cells in healthy people across ages (dated by TCRdb to between 2014 and 2016). Some background on the complete study: Template switching captured roughly one uniquely barcoded TCR beta cDNA molecule per two T cells in model experiments. The donors were split into four age groups: young (average approximately 16 years), middle-aged (39), aged (roughly 68) and long-lived (about 74). Using the same blood draw, the study looked at two additional independent replicas of 1 million unique cDNA reads for two donors, one aged 18 to 30 and the other aged 80 or older. To track age-related changes in TCR beta repertoire diversity, the study relied on deep sequencing normalized with unique cDNA molecular identifiers.

The 39 donors, aged roughly 6 to 95 years, were systemically healthy Caucasian individuals from Russia. Each donor gave approximately 9.4 milliliters of peripheral blood, drawn into EDTA-treated Vacutainer tubes. Ficoll-Paque density-gradient centrifugation was used to isolate PBMCs, with at least 7 million per sample. Total RNA, at least 6 micrograms per sample, was extracted from PBMCs with Trizol reagent. For every donor, flow cytometry on a PBMC aliquot measured the percentage of naive CD45RAhigh/CD27high T cells. Comments on this clonotype: Its antigen specificity is not known. Base qualities are not provided; no much larger clone lies one nucleotide away.

Library prep was done by 5' RACE. The sequencing machine was an Illumina HiSeq 2500. A second PCR of about 7 to 12 cycles was performed with a sample-barcoded 5' primer and a J-beta primer mix. Each TCR beta cDNA molecule received a unique molecular identifier from a template-switch 5' adaptor carrying 12 random nucleotides. Each sample yielded at least 2.5 million CDR3-containing paired-end reads. All of the RNA was converted into first-strand cDNA using the Mint cDNA synthesis kit, with a TRBC-specific oligonucleotide serving as the primer. Following uracil-DNA glycosylase treatment, all cDNA underwent a first 18-cycle PCR with the universal primers M1SS and BC2_uni_R. As for how the authors treated the data: For normalization, 1 million high-quality reads, each with a distinct molecular identifier, were randomly selected from each sample. Instead of being binned into consensus sequences, reads that shared molecular identifiers were thrown out. CDR3 identification, clonotype clustering and error correction used MiTCR with a Q25 quality threshold and the strictest error-elimination algorithm. A nonparametric unseen species model using Euler transformation provided a lower-bound estimate of total TCR beta diversity. TCRdb's own reprocessing of the public reads used fastp at Q25 and MiXCR and kept productive beta chains. Identical CDR3 proteins give one entry, which carries the most common genes and DNA. The V and J calls were not made by the authors but by TCRdb's processing. Within this sample are about 500,000 distinct CDR3 sequences, with 24% of them counted one time only. Roughly 10% of the sample is held by the ten biggest clonotypes.

The investigation overall reported the following: As age increased, observed TCR beta diversity per million T cells dropped in a roughly linear way, and a significant reduction was already evident by age about 40. The long-lived group showed more naive CD4+ T cells, fewer expanded clones and increased TCR diversity than the aged group, suggesting age selection. Donor CMV infection status was unknown, potentially confounding age-related changes in expanded clonotypes. Total diversity estimates from one million sequenced T cells were considered lower bounds and underestimates. Observed TCR beta diversity correlated strongly with the percentage of naive T cells measured by flow cytometry. Since profiling was done on bulk unsorted PBMCs, naive and antigen-experienced compartments could not be conclusively compared.

In addition, the sample was reused for a study of T cells of mothers and their children. As the second study states: Nine systemically healthy Caucasian individuals served as donors, namely three mothers together with their six children. cDNA synthesis used all of the extracted RNA, with 1.5 ug of RNA in each 15 ul reaction. Sample barcodes and 2-4 random nucleotides were added via the M1S primer in the second PCR. Over 8.5 million TCR beta CDR3 reads came from each mother, compared with about 3.2 million reads from each child. In both related and unrelated pairs, thymic selection shapes the output of TCR recombination in a similar way, with inherited differences having only a minor effect. Normalized repertoire overlap in related mother-child pairs was always slightly higher than in unrelated mother-child pairs, but the difference was never significant. No persistent microchimeric T cell clones were found, with a detection sensitivity of approximately 95 clones per million clonotypes. To look for features that set related mother-child pairs apart from unrelated individuals, the researchers ran deep NGS to compare the TCR beta repertoires of mothers and children. The mean age was roughly 40 +/- 4 years for the mothers and roughly 11 +/- 4 years for the children. After adapters were ligated using NEBNext reagents, the libraries underwent 100+100 nt paired-end sequencing on an Illumina HiSeq 2000. To prevent cross-contamination, the mother and child libraries were prepared one month apart and sequenced in separate runs. Between roughly 450,000 and 2,000,000 distinct TCR beta clonotypes were identified per donor. Naive TCR beta clonotypes were estimated from low-frequency clonotypes matched to each donor's FACS-determined naive share, without sorting.

Sample: blood. This TCR came from a boy aged 5-17 years in good health.

The DNA reads TGCAGTGCTAGCGGCCCTGACTATGGCTACACCTTC. This gives the protein CSASGPDYGYTF. This chain is built from TRBV20-1 and TRBJ1-2; the D gene assignment is ambiguous. The CDR3, from cysteine to phenylalanine, totals 12 residues. The read is trimmed to its CDR3 DNA, 36 bases read in frame from base 1. The CDR1 and CDR2 encoded by the germline V gene (reference sequence) are DFQATT and SNEGSKA. V is shortened by 3 bases, J by 3 bases, and the region joining them spans 8 bases.